This entry describes one TCR beta chain. Its specificity is not known. V lost 2 bases and J lost 3, with 17 bases in between. From germline, CDR1 is SGHRS and CDR2 YFSETQ. The CDR3 extends over 16 amino acids. The data were taken from a study of T cell responses to AZD1222 COVID-19 vaccine. TCRdb keeps only in-frame clones here, not all; method: immunoSEQ multiplex PCR. Of fewer than 200,000 clones in the sample, 90% to 95% are singletons; the top ten hold 1.7%. Study-wide results and caveats: CD4 TCRs linked to vaccination spanned spike, dominating at 160-218 and 743-854.

The source is an adult who received the AZD1222 COVID-19 vaccine. The chain carries TRBV5-1 and TRBJ1-1, with D maybe TRBD1 (6 bases). The material sequenced was peripheral blood, taken 28 days after the second AZD1222 dose. CDR3 sequence (DNA): TGCGCCAGCAGCTTATCGGGGGGCTCCCAGGACACTGAAGCTTTCTTT. It encodes CASSLSGGSQDTEAFF.